This TCR beta chain is from a study of blood T cell repertoires in COVID-19. Overall study: Material from acute and convalescent COVID-19 was sourced from the United States, Italy and Spain. T cells, B-cell-depleted T cells, or PBMCs supplied cDNA or gDNA.

The CDR3 is 19 residues long. Trimming removed 5 bases from V and 2 bases from J; junction bases left unmatched: 15. Germline CDR1 and CDR2: SEHNR and FQNEAQ (reference sequence). In the original analysis: Using reference gene primer amplification, nucleated cell counts were estimated. The table came from immunoSEQ multiplex PCR; TCRdb's copy has only in-frame clones and leaves some out. V and J calls and clone size are given by that table; D and trimming were obtained from the DNA. The table shows roughly 120,000 clones, with less than 95% occurring only once. This sequence was found in a human donor with active COVID-19. The donor label of this sample is uncertain. The sample consisted of peripheral blood. The chain joins TRBV7-9 to TRBJ2-3, with 11 bases matching TRBD2. CDR3 nucleotides: TGTGCCAGCAGCGGAGCTAGCGGGGGGCACACATACTACACAGATACGCAGTATTTT. This sequence encodes CASSGASGGHTYYTDTQYF.